Sequencing of this T cell receptor (beta chain) was carried out in a study of beta chain features in type 1 diabetes. Sorting that relied on CD45RO/CCR7/CD25/CD127/CD95/CD27 yielded CD4+ naive, central memory, regulatory and stem cell-like memory cells. Study results and limitations: Among patients with Type 1 diabetes, TCRB CDR3s were moderately but significantly shorter in every one of the four CD4+ subsets.

The investigators reverse transcribed all of the isolated RNA, so they sequenced expressed TCRB transcripts. The assay was immunoSEQ multiplex PCR, and TCRdb's table has in-frame clones only and misses some. The table records 300,000 to 400,000 clones, around an eighth of them present only once. The V end was cut by 6 bases, the J end by 1 base, with 12 bases between. CDR3 size: 14 residues. The germline V gene encodes CDR1 SGHRS and CDR2 YFSETQ. A word on this clone: What it binds is unknown.

The J gene is TRBJ2-3, the V gene TRBV5-1, with D unresolved. The sample was naive CD4+ T cells from blood. The TCR was taken from a woman aged 18-30 years with type 1 diabetes. The CDR3, as DNA: TGCGCCAGCACCCAAACCTCGGGCACAGATACGCAGTATTTT. This translates into CASTQTSGTDTQYF.